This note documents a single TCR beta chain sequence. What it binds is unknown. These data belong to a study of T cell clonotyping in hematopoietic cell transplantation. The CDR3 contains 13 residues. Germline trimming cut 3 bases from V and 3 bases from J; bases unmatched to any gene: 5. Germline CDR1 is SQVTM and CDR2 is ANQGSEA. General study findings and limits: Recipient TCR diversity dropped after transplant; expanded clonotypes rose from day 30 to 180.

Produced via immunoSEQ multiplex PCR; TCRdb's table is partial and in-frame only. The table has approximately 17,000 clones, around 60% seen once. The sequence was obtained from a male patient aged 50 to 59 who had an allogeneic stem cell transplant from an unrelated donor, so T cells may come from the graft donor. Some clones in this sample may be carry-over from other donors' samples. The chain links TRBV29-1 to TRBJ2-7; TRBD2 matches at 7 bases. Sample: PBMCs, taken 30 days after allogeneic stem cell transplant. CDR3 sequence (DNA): TGCAGCGTTGAGGGGGGGACTTTCTACGAGCAGTACTTC. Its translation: CSVEGGTFYEQYF.